This T cell receptor (beta chain) was profiled in a study of blood T cell repertoires in COVID-19. Participant-reported clinical history was the basis for cohort assignment. Using immunoSEQ multiplex PCR, the repertoire was profiled, and TCRdb retains in-frame clones only, with some absent. This table holds more than 400,000 clones, around 90% found once. The CDR3 extends over 19 amino acids. The trim removed 0 bases at V and 1 base at J, leaving 10 bases unmatched. Germline CDR1 and CDR2: SGHTA and FQGNSA. The chain is built from TRBV7-2 and TRBJ2-5; 11 nucleotides align to TRBD1. What was sequenced was PBMCs or T cells enriched from blood (not recorded which). The TCR originated in a woman under 30 who had recovered from COVID-19. The CDR3 DNA is TGTGCCAGCAGCTTAGCCCGCATGAGGACAGGGGGCAGCCAAGAGACCCAGTACTTC. This sequence encodes CASSLARMRTGGSQETQYF.